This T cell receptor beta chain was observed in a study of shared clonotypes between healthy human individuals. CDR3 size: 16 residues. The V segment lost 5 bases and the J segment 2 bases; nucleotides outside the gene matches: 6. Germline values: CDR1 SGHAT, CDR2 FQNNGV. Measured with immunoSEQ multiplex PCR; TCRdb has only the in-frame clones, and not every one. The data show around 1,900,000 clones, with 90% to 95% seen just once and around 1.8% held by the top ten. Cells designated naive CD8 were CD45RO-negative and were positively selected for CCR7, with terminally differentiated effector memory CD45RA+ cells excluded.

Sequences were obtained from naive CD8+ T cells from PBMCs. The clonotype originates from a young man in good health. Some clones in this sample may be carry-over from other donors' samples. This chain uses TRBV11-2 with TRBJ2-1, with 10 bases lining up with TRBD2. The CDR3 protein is CASSRGLAETYNEQFF. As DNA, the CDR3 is TGTGCCAGCAGCCGCGGACTAGCGGAAACCTACAATGAGCAGTTCTTC.